This T cell receptor (beta chain) comes out of a study of human T cells and chemical hapten exposure. Overall study: Sensitization employed 2% DPC on around 2 cm by around 2 cm of upper inner arm skin.

This clonotype showed up just a few times. Noted time point: patch test 2, 6 weeks after DPC sensitization. Documented treatment: therapeutic diphenylcyclopropenone sensitization with weekly scalp DPC. The CDR3 has 13 amino acids. The germline V gene encodes CDR1 SGHDN and CDR2 FVKESK. The V and J ends lost 4 bases and 8 bases, in that order; junction bases with no gene match: 7. In TCRdb, the RACE reads were re-called with MiXCR into one record per CDR3 protein. Here the sample spans approximately 96,000 distinct CDR3 sequences, 9.3% being singletons. The TCR sequence derives from a woman between 35 and 50 years old with alopecia areata. Some clones in this sample may be carry-over from other donors' samples. V usage is TRBV14 and J usage is TRBJ1-2, with 7 bases lining up with TRBD1. The material sequenced was whole blood, taken in connection with sensitization to the hapten diphenylcyclopropenone (DPC). The CDR3 is CASSPAGGRGYTF. DNA of the CDR3: TGTGCCAGCAGCCCGGCAGGGGGTCGAGGCTACACCTTC.